A selection of T cell receptor beta chains follows, all from one sample in a study of CD8 T cells in ankylosing spondylitis. MiXCR, run by TCRdb on the 5' RACE reads, gives a single entry per CDR3 protein. The sample lists about 840,000 distinct CDR3 sequences; about an eighth were seen once. The sequenced sample was blood, either unsorted or a sorted T cell fraction (not recorded which). These receptors were collected from a male donor with ankylosing spondylitis. Both conserved end residues are part of each CDR3. Each record gives: D gene, clone size, V gene, J gene, CDR3 protein, CDR3 DNA. A D gene is named only where the DNA matches it firmly. Where a row states a size, it is once, few, many or the class of an expanded clone; other rows omit it.

>.|many|TRBV7-3|TRBJ1-6
CASSLFQGTISPLHF
TGTGCCAGCAGCTTATTTCAGGGAACGATAAGTCCCCTCCACTTT
>.|many|TRBV29-1|TRBJ1-1
CSAERDTEAFF
TGCAGCGCCGAGAGGGACACTGAAGCTTTCTTT
>TRBD1|.|TRBV12-3/TRBV12-4|TRBJ2-1
CASSSWDRTTYNEQFF
TGTGCCAGCAGTTCGTGGGACAGGACAACCTACAATGAGCAGTTCTTC
>.|many|TRBV6-2/TRBV6-3|TRBJ2-7
CASSQGNEQYF
TGTGCCAGCAGTCAGGGGAACGAGCAGTACTTC
>.|few|TRBV5-5|TRBJ1-3
CASSLGRSDGNTIYF
TGTGCCAGCAGCTTGGGAAGGTCAGACGGAAACACCATATATTTT
>TRBD2|.|TRBV5-1|TRBJ2-7
CASSLVERGGSYEQYF
TGCGCCAGCAGCTTGGTCGAGCGGGGGGGATCCTACGAGCAGTACTTC
>TRBD1|many|TRBV28|TRBJ1-4
CASTGGREELFF
TGTGCCAGCACAGGGGGAAGAGAGGAACTGTTTTTT
>TRBD1|.|TRBV24-1|TRBJ2-7
CATSDPGQGAHEQYF
TGTGCCACCAGTGACCCGGGACAGGGGGCCCACGAGCAGTACTTC
>.|many|TRBV5-1|TRBJ2-7
CASSRSGDAYEQYF
TGCGCCAGCAGCCGAAGCGGAGACGCCTACGAGCAGTACTTC
>.|few|TRBV7-2|TRBJ2-6
CASSLDRTGANVLTF
TGTGCCAGCAGCTTAGACAGGACTGGGGCCAACGTCCTGACTTTC
>TRBD2|.|TRBV20-1|TRBJ2-7
CSARGDGAGGPNYEQYF
TGCAGTGCTAGAGGGGATGGAGCGGGAGGGCCCAACTACGAGCAGTACTTC
>.|.|TRBV20-1|TRBJ1-2
CSAQARNTYGYTF
TGCAGTGCTCAGGCTAGGAATACTTATGGCTACACCTTC